This T cell receptor beta chain appears in the sequencing data of a study of neurological immune-mediated disorders. Losses at the gene ends were 6 bases for V and 1 base for J; bases not matched to a gene: 4. From germline, CDR1 is DFQATT and CDR2 SNEGSKA (reference sequence). This CDR3 comprises 13 residues. The time point here: longitudinal time-point 3. At least ten counts were recorded for this clonotype. The team produced cDNA through 5'RACE using 10-nucleotide random UMIs. TCRdb re-derived calls from the 5' RACE reads in MiXCR, one entry per CDR3 protein. The sample records more than 40,000 distinct CDR3 sequences, more than 9.5% being singletons.

The TCR sequence derives from a male donor with HTLV-1-associated myelopathy (HAM/TSP). The sequencing sample was made of PBMCs. The chain uses TRBV20-1 and TRBJ2-5, with TRBD2 matching 8 bases. In nucleotides, the CDR3 is TGCAGTGCGGAGGGACTAGTCCAAGAGACCCAGTACTTC. The encoded protein is CSAEGLVQETQYF.